The T cell receptor beta chain under discussion was sequenced for a study of shared clonotypes between healthy human individuals. Study observations and caveats: Shared across a few donors were roughly 5.3% of the naive CD4 clonotypes.

All the donors were Caucasian adults who lived in Nashville, Tennessee. Both subsets, CD45RA+ naive and CD45RA-negative memory, were split from the CD4+ cells. As concerns this clone: Its antigen is as yet unknown.

Sequencing was performed with immunoSEQ multiplex PCR; in TCRdb, only in-frame clones are kept and a portion is missing. The sample yields more than 400,000 clones, roughly 95% seen once. V was clipped by 5 bases and J by 12 bases, with 20 bases between them. Looked up from germline, CDR1 is SGHTA and CDR2 is FQGNSA. This CDR3 contains 14 residues. The origin of this receptor is a woman under 40 in good health. V and J are TRBV7-2 and TRBJ2-1; tentative D call: TRBD2 (5 bases). The specimen was naive CD4+ T cells sorted from blood. Subset meaning: CD45RA+ positively selected. CDR3 nucleotides: TGTGCCAGCAGCCCGCCCCTAAGACGGGAAGGGCAGTTCTTC. Translating gives CASSPPLRREGQFF.